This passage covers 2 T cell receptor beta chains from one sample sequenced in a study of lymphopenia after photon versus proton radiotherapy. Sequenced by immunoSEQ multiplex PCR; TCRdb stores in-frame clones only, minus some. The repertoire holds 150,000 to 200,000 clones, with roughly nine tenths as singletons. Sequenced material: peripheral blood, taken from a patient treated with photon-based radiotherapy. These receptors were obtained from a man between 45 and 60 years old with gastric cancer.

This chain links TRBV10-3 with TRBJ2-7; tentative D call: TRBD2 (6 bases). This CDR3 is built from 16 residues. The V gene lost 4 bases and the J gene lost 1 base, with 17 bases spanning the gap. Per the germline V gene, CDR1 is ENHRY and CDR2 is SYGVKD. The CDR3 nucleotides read TGTGCCATCAGTGTAACTAGCTCCGAAAATTCCTACGAGCAGTACTTC. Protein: CAISVTSSENSYEQYF.

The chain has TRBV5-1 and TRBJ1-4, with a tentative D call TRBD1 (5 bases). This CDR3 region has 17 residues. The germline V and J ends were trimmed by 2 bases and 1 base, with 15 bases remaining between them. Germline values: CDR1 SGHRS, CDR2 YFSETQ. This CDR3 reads CASSFSPLGVTNEKLFF. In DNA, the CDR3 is TGCGCCAGCAGCTTTTCCCCCCTGGGGGTAACTAATGAAAAACTGTTTTTT.